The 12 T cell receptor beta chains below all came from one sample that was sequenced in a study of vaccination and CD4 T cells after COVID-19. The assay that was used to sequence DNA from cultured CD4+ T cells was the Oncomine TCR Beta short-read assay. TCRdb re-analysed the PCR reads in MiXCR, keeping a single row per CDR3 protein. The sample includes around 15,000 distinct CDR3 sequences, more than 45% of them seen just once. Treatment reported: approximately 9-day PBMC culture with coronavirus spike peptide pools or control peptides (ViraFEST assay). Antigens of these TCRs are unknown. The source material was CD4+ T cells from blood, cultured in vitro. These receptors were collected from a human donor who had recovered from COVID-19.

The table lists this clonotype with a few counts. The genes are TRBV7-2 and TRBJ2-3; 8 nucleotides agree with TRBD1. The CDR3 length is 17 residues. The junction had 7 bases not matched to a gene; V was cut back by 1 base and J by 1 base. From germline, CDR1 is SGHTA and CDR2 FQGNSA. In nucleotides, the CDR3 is TGTGCCAGCAGCTTAGTTCCCCCAGGGGGCGGCACAGATACGCAGTATTTT. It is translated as CASSLVPPGGGTDTQYF.

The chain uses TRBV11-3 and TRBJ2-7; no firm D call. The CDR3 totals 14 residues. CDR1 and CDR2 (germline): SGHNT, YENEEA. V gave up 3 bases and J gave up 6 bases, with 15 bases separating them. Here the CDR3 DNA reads TGTGCCAGCAGCTTTCGTCTACGTTCGGGCGAGCAGTACTTC. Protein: CASSFRLRSGEQYF.

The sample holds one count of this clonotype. CDR3 protein: CASSSYRGQNTGELFF. The CDR3 coding sequence is TGTGCCAGCAGCAGTTACAGGGGTCAGAACACCGGGGAGCTGTTTTTT. The V gene is TRBV11-2, the J gene TRBJ2-2, with 7 bases aligning to TRBD1. The V segment lost 5 bases and the J segment 1 base; nucleotides outside the gene matches: 7. This CDR3 has 16 amino acids. Germline assignment: CDR1 SGHAT and CDR2 FQNNGV. Filled out from reference TRBV11-2 and TRBJ2-2, the complete variable domain reads EAGVAQSPRYKIIEKRQSVAFWCNPISGHATLYWYQQILGQGPKLLIQFQNNGVVDDSQLPKDRFSAERLKGVDSTLKIQPAKLEDSAVYLCASSSYRGQNTGELFFGEGSRLTVL.

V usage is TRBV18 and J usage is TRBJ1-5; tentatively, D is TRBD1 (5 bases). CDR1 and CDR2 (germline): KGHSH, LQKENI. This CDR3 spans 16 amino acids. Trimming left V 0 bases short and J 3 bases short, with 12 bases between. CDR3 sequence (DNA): TGTGCCAGCTCACCACCCTCGGGGGTAAACAATCAGCCCCAGCATTTT. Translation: CASSPPSGVNNQPQHF.

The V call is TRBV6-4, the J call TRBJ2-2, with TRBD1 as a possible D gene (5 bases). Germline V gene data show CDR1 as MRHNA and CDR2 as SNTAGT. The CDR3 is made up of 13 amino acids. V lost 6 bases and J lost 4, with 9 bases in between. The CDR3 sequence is CASRPGSTGELFF. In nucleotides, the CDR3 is TGTGCCAGCAGGCCAGGGTCCACCGGGGAGCTGTTTTTT.

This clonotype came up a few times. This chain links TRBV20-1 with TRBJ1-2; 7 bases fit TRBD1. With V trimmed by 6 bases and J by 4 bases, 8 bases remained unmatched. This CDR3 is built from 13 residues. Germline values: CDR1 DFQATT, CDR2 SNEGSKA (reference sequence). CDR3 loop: CSAIRQGAYGYTF. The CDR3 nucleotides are TGCAGTGCAATTCGACAGGGTGCCTATGGCTACACCTTC.

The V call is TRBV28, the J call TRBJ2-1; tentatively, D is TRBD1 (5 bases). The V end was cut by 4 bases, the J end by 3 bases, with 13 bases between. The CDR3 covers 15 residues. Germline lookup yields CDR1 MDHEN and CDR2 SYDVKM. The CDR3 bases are TGTGCCAGCAGTTCGATGGGGCCCAACTACAATGAGCAGTTCTTC. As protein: CASSSMGPNYNEQFF.

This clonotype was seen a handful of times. CDR3 loop: CASSTLTSGEFF. The CDR3 nucleotides read TGTGCCAGCAGTACGCTGACTAGCGGAGAGTTCTTC. The chain employs TRBV6-1 and TRBJ2-1; 9 nucleotides align to TRBD2. The CDR3 spans 12 residues. Unmatched junction bases numbered 7, after V lost 5 bases and J lost 14 bases. Germline CDR1 reads MNHNS; CDR2 reads SASEGT.

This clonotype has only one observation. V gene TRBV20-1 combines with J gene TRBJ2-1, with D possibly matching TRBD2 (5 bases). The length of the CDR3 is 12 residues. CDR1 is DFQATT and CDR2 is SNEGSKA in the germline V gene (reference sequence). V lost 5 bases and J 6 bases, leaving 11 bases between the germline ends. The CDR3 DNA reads TGCAGTGCTCTGACTACCCCCAATGAGCAGTTCTTC. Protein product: CSALTTPNEQFF.

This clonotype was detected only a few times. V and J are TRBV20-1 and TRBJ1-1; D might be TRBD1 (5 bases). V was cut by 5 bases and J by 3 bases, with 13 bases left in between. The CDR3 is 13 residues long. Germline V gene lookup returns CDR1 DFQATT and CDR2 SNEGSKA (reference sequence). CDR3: CSAPRGGDTEAFF. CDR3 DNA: TGCAGTGCTCCTAGGGGTGGGGACACTGAAGCTTTCTTT.

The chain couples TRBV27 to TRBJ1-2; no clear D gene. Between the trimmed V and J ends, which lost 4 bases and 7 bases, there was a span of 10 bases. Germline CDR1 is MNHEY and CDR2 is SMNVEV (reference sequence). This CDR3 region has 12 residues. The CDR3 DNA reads TGTGCCAGCAGTTCTACTGGTTTTGGCTACACCTTC. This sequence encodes CASSSTGFGYTF.

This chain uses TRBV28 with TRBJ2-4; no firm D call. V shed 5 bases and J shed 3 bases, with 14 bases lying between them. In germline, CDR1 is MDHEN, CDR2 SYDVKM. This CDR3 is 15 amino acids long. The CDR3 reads CASSARGLGKNIQYF. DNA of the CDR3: TGTGCCAGCAGTGCCCGTGGTTTGGGCAAAAACATTCAGTACTTC. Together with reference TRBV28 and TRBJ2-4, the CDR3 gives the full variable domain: DVKVTQSSRYLVKRTGEKVFLECVQDMDHENMFWYRQDPGLGLRLIYFSYDVKMKEKGDIPEGYSVSREKKERFSLILESASTNQTSMYLCASSARGLGKNIQYFGAGTRLSVL.